This passage covers 5 T cell receptor beta chains from one sample sequenced in a study of monozygotic twins with cystic fibrosis (dated by TCRdb to 2020 to 2023). The library came from the immunoSEQ multiplex PCR assay. The table was pulled from immuneACCESS by TCRdb, which kept in-frame rearrangements only. Such tables lose some clones; where checked, under half of the loss comes from unresolved V genes, and the rest has no known cause. The sample table contains nearly 25,000 clones; only one count was recorded for around 93% of them. 0.25% to 0.35% of the sample is held by the ten biggest clonotypes. Input material: blood. The receptors shown here come from a girl aged 2 to 10 with cystic fibrosis.

This chain uses TRBV25-1 with TRBJ2-1; D is ambiguous. CDR1 is MGHDK and CDR2 is SYGVNS in the germline V gene. V gave up 8 bases and J gave up 6 bases, with 8 bases separating them. This CDR3 has 11 amino acids. The CDR3 coding sequence is TGTGCCAGCCACGGGCCCAATGAGCAGTTCTTC. Translated, it gives CASHGPNEQFF.

The chain uses TRBV15 and TRBJ1-1; D is ambiguous. The CDR3 has 16 residues. Germline CDR1 reads LNHNV; CDR2 reads YYDKDF (reference sequence). V dropped 0 bases and J dropped 4 bases, with 15 bases sitting between them. The CDR3 region is CATSRDNLWVSTEAFF. CDR3 DNA: TGTGCCACCAGCAGAGACAACCTATGGGTAAGCACTGAAGCTTTCTTT.

This rearrangement joins TRBV15 to TRBJ1-2, with no clear D. Trimming pared 6 bases from V and 8 bases from J, leaving 13 bases between. This CDR3 contains 12 residues. Germline lookup yields CDR1 LNHNV and CDR2 YYDKDF (reference sequence). The CDR3 sequence: CATSLDLGGYTF. In nucleotides, the CDR3 is TGTGCCACCAGTCTTGACCTGGGGGGCTACACCTTC.

This clone has just one count. The rearrangement uses TRBV7-9 and TRBJ2-1; 8 positions match TRBD2. Germline CDR1 is SEHNR and CDR2 is FQNEAQ (reference sequence). The CDR3 contains 16 residues. Trimming removed 6 bases from V and 8 bases from J; junction bases left unmatched: 15. The CDR3 sequence is CASSQRPGLDLHEQFF. CDR3 in DNA: TGTGCCAGCAGTCAACGACCGGGACTAGACTTGCATGAGCAGTTCTTC. Looking up the rest from reference TRBV7-9 and TRBJ2-1 gives the full variable domain: DTGVSQNPRHKITKRGQNVTFRCDPISEHNRLYWYRQTLGQGPEFLTYFQNEAQLEKSRLLSDRFSAERPKGSFSTLEIQRTEQGDSAMYLCASSQRPGLDLHEQFFGPGTRLTVL.

This chain links TRBV5-1 with TRBJ2-7, with 8 bases that match TRBD1. Germline V gene lookup returns CDR1 SGHRS and CDR2 YFSETQ. V lost 6 bases to trimming and J lost 0 bases; unmatched junction nucleotides: 8. This CDR3 has 15 amino acids. The CDR3 region is CASNPEGQDSYEQYF. The DNA of the CDR3 is TGCGCCAGCAACCCGGAGGGACAGGACTCCTACGAGCAGTACTTC.